This TCR beta chain was found in a study of cytomegalovirus exposure and HLA in healthy donors. Germline V gene data show CDR1 as LNHDA and CDR2 as SQIVND (reference sequence). The CDR3 loop spans 13 amino acids. V dropped 7 bases and J dropped 6 bases, with 13 bases sitting between them. Nominally healthy donors were sampled, though unrecorded immune exposures were likely. It was with 60 Vbeta and 13 Jbeta primers that the PCR ran. The table came from immunoSEQ multiplex PCR; TCRdb's copy has only in-frame clones and leaves some out. This sample contains roughly 110,000 clones. The chain uses TRBV19 and TRBJ2-1; the D gene is possibly TRBD2 (7 bases). The source of this sequence is a man in his thirties or forties in good health and CMV-seronegative. The specimen sequenced was PBMCs. CDR3 DNA sequence: TGTGCCAGTACCTCCGGGGGGCTCAATGAGCAGTTCTTC. This codes for CASTSGGLNEQFF.